Listed below are T cell receptor beta chains from one sample, sequenced in a study of OX40 agonist ivuxolimab in advanced cancers. The protocol was immunoSEQ multiplex PCR, while the TCRdb copy is restricted to in-frame clones and leaves out a portion. The sample consists of 45,000 to 60,000 clones, roughly nine tenths of them appearing once. The sequences come from CD4+ or CD8+ T cells sorted from blood, collected in a trial of the OX40 agonist ivuxolimab. These receptors were taken from an adult with an advanced solid tumor such as melanoma, head and neck, liver or kidney cancer. Each CDR3 is given with its conserved first and last residue.

v_gene	j_gene	CDR3aa
TRBV11-3	TRBJ2-5	CASSPRGTNQETQYF
TRBV27	TRBJ1-3	CASSLSPQAGWNTIYF
TRBV2	TRBJ1-1	CASGTEAFF
TRBV5-1	TRBJ2-1	CASSLTSGKQVEQFF
TRBV15	TRBJ2-5	CATSRGQLLETQYF
TRBV2	TRBJ2-2	CASTGTGELFF
TRBV30	TRBJ2-6	CAWSFDRETGANVLTF
TRBV7-9	TRBJ1-5	CASSFTDSNQPQHF
TRBV6-5	TRBJ2-2	CASSYSRGNTGELFF
TRBV5-6	TRBJ1-4	CASSHRGGEKLFF
TRBV18	TRBJ2-1	CASSPPLEQGPYNEQFF
TRBV6-1	TRBJ2-2	CASSGKQDTANTGELFF
TRBV28	TRBJ1-3	CASRPALENTIYF
TRBV5-1	TRBJ1-5	CASSLDAGLGQPQHF
TRBV19	TRBJ2-1	CASSMVGLVSSYNEQFF
TRBV27	TRBJ2-7	CASSISGSASYEQYF
TRBV15	TRBJ2-1	CATSPGGGQDIYNEQFF
TRBV4-1	TRBJ1-3	CASSQYGGRENTIYF
TRBV7-8	TRBJ2-2	CASSSQGNTGELFF
TRBV5-1	TRBJ2-1	CASSLVQFDGDEQFF
TRBV27	TRBJ2-3	CASSFIPGTVSTDTQYF
TRBV29-1	TRBJ1-3	CSVGTGSGNTIYF
TRBV21-1	TRBJ1-1	CASSPGRGNTEAFF
TRBV4-3	TRBJ2-2	CASSPGQGWTGELFF
TRBV5-4	TRBJ1-2	CASSVSGTGDGYTF
TRBV19	TRBJ1-2	CASSKVVEYGYTF
TRBV6-4	TRBJ1-5	CASRGYRVVQPQHF
TRBV14	TRBJ1-1	CASSRSGELEAFF
TRBV4-3	TRBJ2-1	CASSQGSAGYNEQFF
TRBV6-1	TRBJ2-3	CASLRDWTTDTQYF
TRBV9	TRBJ2-1	CASSPGTGGPYNEQFF
TRBV29-1	TRBJ2-5	CSVVRDEETQYF
TRBV7-9	TRBJ2-7	CASSHPGQPYEQYF
TRBV5-1	TRBJ1-1	CASSLAMGMVNTEAFF
TRBV7-9	TRBJ2-1	CASSAGLAGDYNEQFF
TRBV2	TRBJ2-1	CASIGGASYNEQFF
TRBV7-9	TRBJ1-6	CASSFRGNNSPLHF
TRBV28	TRBJ1-4	CASRAIGRNEKLFF
TRBV7-8	TRBJ1-1	CASSLSRGAWITEAFF
TRBV6-5	TRBJ2-1	CASSYPGGDEQFF
TRBV5-1	TRBJ2-1	CASSLVPEGHEQFF
TRBV5-1	TRBJ2-5	CASSLGQDQETQYF